Sequencing of this TCR beta chain was carried out in a study of T cell responses to AZD1222 COVID-19 vaccine. Study-level results: Repertoire samples came only from after the peak T cell response. The study reported that nearly half of spike-specific TCRs target unmutated variant regions.

Second-dose timings of about 4 or about 12 weeks were pooled. The method was immunoSEQ multiplex PCR; TCRdb's version includes in-frame clones alone and lacks a portion of them. The data contain over 95,000 clones, roughly 90% of them singletons. A remark on this clone: Its antigen is as yet unknown.

The CDR3 has 15 residues. The germline V gene has CDR1 SGHTA and CDR2 FQGNSA. The V and J ends lost 1 base and 1 base respectively, with 7 bases between them. The sequence was collected from an adult who received the AZD1222 COVID-19 vaccine. Sequencing used peripheral blood, obtained 28 days after the second AZD1222 dose. The rearrangement joins TRBV7-2 to TRBJ1-4; no clear D. CDR3: CASSLGGGTNEKLFF. The CDR3 DNA is TGTGCCAGCAGCTTAGGAGGCGGAACTAATGAAAAACTGTTTTTT.